This T cell receptor beta chain was identified in a study of T cell responses to AZD1222 COVID-19 vaccine. Looking at the study overall: Samples with a second dose at about 4 or about 12 weeks were pooled together.

Clones were read by immunoSEQ multiplex PCR, and TCRdb kept only the in-frame ones, dropping some. This sample has around 140,000 clones, with just over 90% found just once. Remarks on this clone: Its antigen remains unknown.

General observations from the study: Regions left unmutated in variants are reportedly the target of nearly half of spike-specific TCRs. Donors were largely white British and mainly female; clonal diversity was possibly underestimated.

The CDR3 covers 15 residues. The trim removed 5 bases at V and 0 bases at J, leaving 3 bases unmatched. Looked up from germline, CDR1 is LNHDA and CDR2 is SQIVND (reference sequence). The source of this sequence is an adult in good health. The chain uses TRBV19 and TRBJ1-3, with 8 bases fitting TRBD1. The sample was peripheral blood, taken on day 0 of AZD1222 vaccination. The CDR3 region is CASSPGTGSGNTIYF. The CDR3 DNA reads TGTGCCAGTAGTCCCGGGACAGGCTCTGGAAACACCATATATTTT.